The rows below give T cell receptor beta chains drawn from one sample of a study of shared clonotypes between healthy human individuals. The data were produced by immunoSEQ multiplex PCR, yet TCRdb's version contains in-frame clones alone and is incomplete. The sample holds around 2.5 million clones, 93% seen once. The sample consisted of naive CD4+ T cells from PBMCs. Receptor source: a man aged 18 to 29 in good health. Some clones in this sample may be carry-over from other donors' samples. Both conserved end residues are part of each CDR3. A D gene is named only where the DNA matches it firmly. Expanded clones are given a class, and other clones once, few, many or no size at all.

>-|TRBJ2-1|-|TRBV25-1
TGTGCCAGCAGTGAATCGGGGTCCTACTACAATGAGCAGTTCTTC
CASSESGSYYNEQFF
>-|TRBJ2-1|-|TRBV7-9
TGTGCCAGCAGTTTTCTCGGGACTAGGGGGCACAATGAGCAGTTCTTC
CASSFLGTRGHNEQFF
>-|TRBJ1-5|-|TRBV30
TGTGCCTGGACCCAAGGAAGGGGCAATCAGCCCCAGCATTTT
CAWTQGRGNQPQHF
>few|TRBJ1-1|-|TRBV30
TGTGCCTGGGGTTTCAGGGCTGAAGCTTTCTTT
CAWGFRAEAFF
>-|TRBJ1-1|-|TRBV19
TGTGCCAGTAGTATAGGAACAGCGAACACTGAAGCTTTCTTT
CASSIGTANTEAFF
>-|TRBJ2-7|-|TRBV6-5
TGTGCCAGCAGTAGGGGCGGGACGGTCTACGAGCAGTACTTC
CASSRGGTVYEQYF
>-|TRBJ2-7|TRBD2|TRBV5-1
TGCGCCAGCAGCCCTCCCCTAGCGGGGTACGAGCAGTACTTC
CASSPPLAGYEQYF
>-|TRBJ2-7|-|TRBV28
TGTGCCAGCAAGTCCCCCCTGGGGGGGCGCACCTCCTACGAGCAGTACTTC
CASKSPLGGRTSYEQYF
>-|TRBJ1-1|-|TRBV28
TGTGCCAGCAGTTTATTGGGCTCTGAAGCTTTCTTT
CASSLLGSEAFF
>-|TRBJ1-1|-|TRBV18
TGTGCCAGCTCATCCGACAGTTACACTGAAGCTTTCTTT
CASSSDSYTEAFF
>-|TRBJ2-1|TRBD2|TRBV30
TGTGCCTGGAGTGTACTGCGGGAGGGCAATGAGCAGTTCTTC
CAWSVLREGNEQFF
>-|TRBJ2-7|TRBD2|TRBV4-3
TGCGCCAGCAGCCAAGGTGCGGCGGGAGGGTCCTACGAGCAGTACTTC
CASSQGAAGGSYEQYF
>-|TRBJ2-2|-|TRBV7-8
TGTGCCAGCAGCTTAATCCGACAGGCGAACACCGGGGAGCTGTTTTTT
CASSLIRQANTGELFF
>-|TRBJ1-2|-|TRBV5-4
TGTGCCAGCAGCTTGGGGGGGCCGGGGGCTAACTATGGCTACACCTTC
CASSLGGPGANYGYTF
>-|TRBJ2-5|-|TRBV30
TGTGCCTGGAGTGTATCAGGGTGGGGGGAGACCCAGTACTTC
CAWSVSGWGETQYF
>-|TRBJ2-1|-|TRBV11-3
TGTGCCAGCAGCTTTTCAAGGGCGGGCAATGAGCAGTTCTTC
CASSFSRAGNEQFF
>-|TRBJ1-2|-|TRBV5-1
TGCGCCAGCAGCGCCCCCACGGGTTCTGGCTACACCTTC
CASSAPTGSGYTF
>-|TRBJ2-5|TRBD2|TRBV7-2
TGTGCCAGCAGCTTATCGTCCCTAGCGGGAGGAGCGGAGACCCAGTACTTC
CASSLSSLAGGAETQYF
>-|TRBJ2-7|-|TRBV11-2
TGTGCCAGCAGCTTACTCTCGAGTGGGTCCTACGAGCAGTACTTC
CASSLLSSGSYEQYF
>-|TRBJ2-5|-|TRBV5-1
TGCGCCAGCAGCTTGGACTCGACGGGGACCCAGTACTTC
CASSLDSTGTQYF
>-|TRBJ1-2|-|TRBV4-3
TGCGCCAGCAGCCAAGATTTGTCCCAGCTTTATGGCTACACCTTC
CASSQDLSQLYGYTF
>-|TRBJ2-3|TRBD2|TRBV5-3
TGTGCCAGAGGATGGACTAGCGGTGCTAGCACAGATACGCAGTATTTT
CARGWTSGASTDTQYF
>-|TRBJ2-7|-|TRBV7-8
TGTGCCAGCAGCTTAGGGTTTCAGACTCGAGAGTACTTC
CASSLGFQTREYF
>once|TRBJ1-1|-|TRBV5-1
TGCGCCAGCGCGGGGCTGGGAGGAGTGAACACTGAAGCTTTCTTT
CASAGLGGVNTEAFF
>-|TRBJ1-3|-|TRBV5-1
TGCGCCAGCAGCTTTCAGGGTTCCGGAAACACCATATATTTT
CASSFQGSGNTIYF
>once|TRBJ2-1|-|TRBV2
TGTGCCAGCACCCGCTTAGCGGACAATGAGCAGTTCTTC
CASTRLADNEQFF
>-|TRBJ2-1|-|TRBV28
TGTGCCAGCAGTTTGTCCGGACTCAATGAGCAGTTCTTC
CASSLSGLNEQFF
>-|TRBJ1-4|-|TRBV27
TGTGCCAGCAGTTTAGGTCGACAGCCTGCAACTAATGAAAAACTGTTTTTT
CASSLGRQPATNEKLFF
>-|TRBJ2-7|-|TRBV19
TGTGCCAGTAGTATCCCGGGGCCCTACGAGCAGTACTTC
CASSIPGPYEQYF
>-|TRBJ2-1|TRBD1|TRBV5-1
TGCGCCAGCAGCTTGGTTTCCGGGACAGATTACAATGAGCAGTTCTTC
CASSLVSGTDYNEQFF
>-|TRBJ2-6|TRBD1|TRBV5-4
TGTGCCAGCAGCACGGACAGGGATGGGTCTGGGGCCAACGTCCTGACTTTC
CASSTDRDGSGANVLTF
>-|TRBJ1-2|-|TRBV29-1
TGCAGCGTTGCAGCTACTAACTATGGCTACACCTTC
CSVAATNYGYTF
>-|TRBJ2-3|-|TRBV18
TGTGCCAGCTCAGTTTCCGGCGGAGATACGCAGTATTTT
CASSVSGGDTQYF
>-|TRBJ2-6|-|TRBV28
TGTGCCAGCCTCGCGAGGGCCAACGTCCTGACTTTC
CASLARANVLTF
>few|TRBJ2-2|-|TRBV5-1
TGCGCCAGCAGCTTGGTAGGCGGGGAGCTGTTTTTT
CASSLVGGELFF
>-|TRBJ1-4|-|TRBV29-1
TGCAGCGCCCGGACACCTCTAATGAGGAAACTGTTTTTT
CSARTPLMRKLFF
>-|TRBJ1-6|-|TRBV5-1
TGCGCCAGCAGCTTGAGTGGCTATAATTCACCCCTCCACTTT
CASSLSGYNSPLHF
>-|TRBJ1-5|-|TRBV20-1
TGCAGTGCTAGCGACCGGGGGGCCCAGCATTTT
CSASDRGAQHF
>-|TRBJ1-1|-|TRBV6-1
TGTGCCAGCAGTGAAGCCCGGGCGCGTCGGGCTTTCTTT
CASSEARARRAFF
>-|TRBJ2-5|-|TRBV5-1
TGCGCCAGCAGCTTGGGTGACGTATCGGAGACCCAGTACTTC
CASSLGDVSETQYF
>-|TRBJ2-7|TRBD1|TRBV18
TGTGCCAGCTCACCTACTTCCGGGACAGGGACCTACGAGCAGTACTTC
CASSPTSGTGTYEQYF
>-|TRBJ2-5|-|TRBV7-2
TGTGCCAGCAGCTACGAGGGGGGTGGGACCCAGTACTTC
CASSYEGGGTQYF
>-|TRBJ2-1|TRBD2|TRBV5-1
TGCGCCAGCAGCCTAGGGACTAGCGGGCCCTACAATGAGCAGTTCTTC
CASSLGTSGPYNEQFF
>-|TRBJ2-5|-|TRBV9
TGTGCCAGCAGCGTAGTGGGCAGTTCCGAGACCCAGTACTTC
CASSVVGSSETQYF
>-|TRBJ2-1|-|TRBV6-5
TGTGCCAGCAGTCGGGACGGAAGCTCCTACAATGAGCAGTTCTTC
CASSRDGSSYNEQFF
>-|TRBJ1-2|-|TRBV7-8
TGTGCCAGCAGGCGTGGGGGCCGGGGTTACTATCCCCTAGACTATGGCTACACCTTC
CASRRGGRGYYPLDYGYTF
>-|TRBJ2-3|-|TRBV2
TGTGCCAGCGATAGGGGGACTTCTACCACAGATACGCAGTATTTT
CASDRGTSTTDTQYF